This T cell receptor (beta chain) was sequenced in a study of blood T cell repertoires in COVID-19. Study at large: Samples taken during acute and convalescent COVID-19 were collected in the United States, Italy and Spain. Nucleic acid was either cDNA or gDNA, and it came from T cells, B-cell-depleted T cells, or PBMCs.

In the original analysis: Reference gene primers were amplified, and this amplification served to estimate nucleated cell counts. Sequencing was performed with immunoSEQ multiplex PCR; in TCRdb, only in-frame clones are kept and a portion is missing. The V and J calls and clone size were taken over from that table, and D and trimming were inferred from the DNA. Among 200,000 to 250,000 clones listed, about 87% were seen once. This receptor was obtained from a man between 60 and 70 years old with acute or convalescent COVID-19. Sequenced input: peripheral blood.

CDR3 protein: CASSPRQGAIGELFF. DNA for the CDR3: TGTGCCAGCAGCCCCAGACAGGGGGCTATCGGGGAGCTGTTTTTT. The chain recombines TRBV7-6 with TRBJ2-2; the match to TRBD1 covers 10 bases. Germline CDR1 is SGHVS and CDR2 is FNYEAQ. The CDR3 runs to 15 residues. V lost 5 bases, J lost 7 bases, and 7 bases stayed unmatched. The variable domain in full, completed from reference TRBV7-6 and TRBJ2-2, reads GAGVSQSPRYKVTKRGQDVALRCDPISGHVSLYWYRQALGQGPEFLTYFNYEAQQDKSGLPNDRFSAERPEGSISTLTIQRTEQRDSAMYRCASSPRQGAIGELFFGEGSRLTVL.